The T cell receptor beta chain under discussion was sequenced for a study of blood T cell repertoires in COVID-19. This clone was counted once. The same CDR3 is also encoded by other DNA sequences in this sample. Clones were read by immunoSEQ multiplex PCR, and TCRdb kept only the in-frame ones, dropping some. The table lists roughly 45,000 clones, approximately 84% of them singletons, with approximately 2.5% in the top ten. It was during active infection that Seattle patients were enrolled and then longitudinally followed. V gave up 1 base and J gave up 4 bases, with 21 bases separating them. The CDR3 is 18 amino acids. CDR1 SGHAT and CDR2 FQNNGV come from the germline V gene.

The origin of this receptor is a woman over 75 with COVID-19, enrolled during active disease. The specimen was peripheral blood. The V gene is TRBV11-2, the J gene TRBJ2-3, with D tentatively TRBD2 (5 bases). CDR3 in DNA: TGTGCCAGCAGCTTAGTGCATGGTAGTGGGAGTAAATCAGATACGCAGTATTTT. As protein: CASSLVHGSGSKSDTQYF.